The 8 T cell receptor beta chains presented below share a single source sample, sequenced in a study of cytotoxic CD8 clonotypes in ibrutinib-treated CLL (dated by TCRdb to the early 2020s). Receptor libraries were prepared by the immunoSEQ multiplex PCR assay. The source is immuneACCESS, and TCRdb retained only in-frame sequences with V and J called. Part of the clones is not carried over; for the studies checked, unresolved V genes explain less than half of this, and the remainder is unexplained. For this sample the table gives 50,000 to 65,000 clones, of which 57% were detected only once. Over 12% of the sample is held by the ten biggest clonotypes. The time point label of this sample denotes: about a year on ibrutinib. Sample: PBMCs, taken after 12 months of ibrutinib treatment. Receptor source: a human donor with chronic lymphocytic leukemia.

The chain is built from TRBV4-2 and TRBJ2-7; 10 nucleotides agree with TRBD1. With V trimmed by 0 bases and J by 9 bases, 11 bases remained unmatched. Germline CDR1 LGHNA, CDR2 YNFKEQ. CDR3 length: 16 amino acids. The CDR3 DNA follows: TGTGCCAGCAGCCAAGATACTGCGGGACAGGGGTTAGGGCAGTACTTC. Amino acids: CASSQDTAGQGLGQYF.

The V gene is TRBV27, the J gene TRBJ2-2; perhaps TRBD1 as D (5 bases). The V gene lost 5 bases and the J gene lost 4 bases, with 14 bases spanning the gap. Germline CDR1 MNHEY, CDR2 SMNVEV (reference sequence). The length of the CDR3 is 15 residues. CDR3 loop: CASSPGMVLTGELFF. The CDR3 DNA reads as TGTGCCAGCAGTCCAGGGATGGTACTCACCGGGGAGCTGTTTTTT.

The CDR3 protein is CASSRTPGQQPPEQYF. In nucleotides, the CDR3 is TGCGCCAGCAGTCGAACTCCGGGACAGCAACCTCCAGAGCAGTACTTC. The chain recombines TRBV5-1 with TRBJ2-7, with 7 bases aligning to TRBD1. The junction had 18 bases not matched to a gene; V was cut back by 5 bases and J by 7 bases. The CDR3 has 16 amino acids. Germline CDR1 and CDR2: SGHRS and YFSETQ.

This sequence joins TRBV4-1 and TRBJ1-2; TRBD1 is a possible D gene (5 bases). V lost 4 bases and J 6 bases, leaving 15 bases between the germline ends. The CDR3 loop spans 14 amino acids. Germline loops: CDR1 MGHRA, CDR2 YSYEKL. The CDR3 loop reads CASSPLRVGDGYTF. The CDR3 coding sequence is TGCGCCAGCAGCCCTCTCCGGGTGGGGGATGGCTACACCTTC.

The genes are TRBV5-6 and TRBJ2-7; possible D gene TRBD1, 5 bases. V was clipped by 4 bases and J by 6 bases, with 8 bases between them. Germline-derived CDR1 and CDR2 are SGHDT and YYEEEE. The CDR3 runs 11 residues. CDR3: CASSVQGEQYF. In DNA, the CDR3 is TGTGCCAGCAGCGTGCAGGGCGAGCAGTACTTC. The full variable domain, completed using reference TRBV5-6 and TRBJ2-7, is DAGVTQSPTHLIKTRGQQVTLRCSPKSGHDTVSWYQQALGQGPQFIFQYYEEEERQRGNFPDRFSGHQFPNYSSELNVNALLLGDSALYLCASSVQGEQYFGPGTRLTVT.

The chain employs TRBV5-1 and TRBJ1-2; D not resolved. The CDR3 has 14 residues. In germline, CDR1 is SGHRS, CDR2 YFSETQ. V was trimmed by 0 bases and J by 2 bases, leaving 8 bases between them. The CDR3 DNA sequence: TGCGCCAGCAGCTTGGGTGGGCCAAACTATGGCTACACCTTC. Residues: CASSLGGPNYGYTF.

J is TRBJ2-3 and V is TRBV19; 8 nucleotides line up with TRBD1. Unmatched junction bases numbered 4, after V lost 3 bases and J lost 2 bases. The CDR3 runs 15 residues. The germline CDR1 and CDR2 sequences are LNHDA and SQIVND (reference sequence). The CDR3 spells CASSIQGASTDTQYF. CDR3 nucleotide sequence: TGTGCCAGTAGTATTCAGGGGGCTTCCACAGATACGCAGTATTTT.

This chain uses TRBV6-1 with TRBJ1-2, with D possibly TRBD1 on 5 matching bases. In germline, CDR1 is MNHNS, CDR2 SASEGT. This CDR3 is 14 amino acids long. Trimming stripped 4 bases from V and 4 bases from J, with 13 bases between. CDR3 in DNA: TGTGCCAGCAGTGTGGGGGGAGATTTCTATGGCTACACCTTC. This sequence encodes CASSVGGDFYGYTF.